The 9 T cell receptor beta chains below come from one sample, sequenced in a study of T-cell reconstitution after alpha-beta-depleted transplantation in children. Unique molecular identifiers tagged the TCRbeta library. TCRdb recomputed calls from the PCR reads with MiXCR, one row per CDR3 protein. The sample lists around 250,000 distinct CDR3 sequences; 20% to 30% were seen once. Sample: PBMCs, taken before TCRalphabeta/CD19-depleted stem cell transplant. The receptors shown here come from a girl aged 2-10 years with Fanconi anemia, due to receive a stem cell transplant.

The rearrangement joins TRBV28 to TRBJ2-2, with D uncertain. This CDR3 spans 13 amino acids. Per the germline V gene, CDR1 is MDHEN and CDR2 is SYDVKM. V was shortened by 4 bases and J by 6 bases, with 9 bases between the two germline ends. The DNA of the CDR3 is TGTGCCAGCAGTTCACCTGCCCCCGGGGAGCTGTTTTTT. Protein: CASSSPAPGELFF.

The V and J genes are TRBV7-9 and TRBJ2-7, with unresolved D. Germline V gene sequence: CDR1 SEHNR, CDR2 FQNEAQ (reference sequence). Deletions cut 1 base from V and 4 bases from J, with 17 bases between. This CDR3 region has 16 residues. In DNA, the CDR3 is TGTGCCAGCAGCTTAGAGGGCAAAAGCAAAATTTACGAGCAGTACTTC. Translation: CASSLEGKSKIYEQYF.

The CDR3 region is CASSPAQGSGYEQYF. The CDR3 nucleotides are TGCGCCAGCAGCCCCGCACAGGGTAGCGGCTACGAGCAGTACTTC. The V gene is TRBV5-1, the J gene TRBJ2-7, with D possibly called TRBD1 or TRBD2 (6 bases each). This CDR3 contains 15 residues. V was pared by 4 bases and J by 3 bases, with 17 bases between. Looked up from germline, CDR1 is SGHRS and CDR2 is YFSETQ.

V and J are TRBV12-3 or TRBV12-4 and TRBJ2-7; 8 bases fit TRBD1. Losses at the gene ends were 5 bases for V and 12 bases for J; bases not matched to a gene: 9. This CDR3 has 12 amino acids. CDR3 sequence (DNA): TGTGCCAGCAGTAAGGACAGGGCGTCTCTGTACTTC. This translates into CASSKDRASLYF.

This CDR3 reads CASSLETRGSYEQYF. Written as DNA, the CDR3 is TGTGCCAGCAGCTTAGAAACACGGGGATCCTACGAGCAGTACTTC. The gene calls are TRBV7-8 and TRBJ2-7, with TRBD2 as a possible D gene (5 bases). The CDR3 runs 15 residues. Germline V CDR1 and CDR2: SGHVS, FQNEAQ. V shed 1 base and J shed 1 base, with 11 bases lying between them.

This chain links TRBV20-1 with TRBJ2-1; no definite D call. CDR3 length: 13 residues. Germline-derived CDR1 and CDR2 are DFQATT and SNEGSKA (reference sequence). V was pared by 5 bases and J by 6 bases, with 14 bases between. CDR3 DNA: TGCAGTGCTGCAGAAGTGTGGGCCAATGAGCAGTTCTTC. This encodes CSAAEVWANEQFF.

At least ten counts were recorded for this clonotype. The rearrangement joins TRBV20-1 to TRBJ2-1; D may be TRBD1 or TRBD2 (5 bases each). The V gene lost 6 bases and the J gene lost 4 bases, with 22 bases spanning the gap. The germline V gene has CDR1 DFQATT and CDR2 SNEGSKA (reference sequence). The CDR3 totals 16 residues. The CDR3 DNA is TGCAGTGCGCTCTCTGCCGGGACCTTTTCGTACAATGAGCAGTTCTTC. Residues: CSALSAGTFSYNEQFF.

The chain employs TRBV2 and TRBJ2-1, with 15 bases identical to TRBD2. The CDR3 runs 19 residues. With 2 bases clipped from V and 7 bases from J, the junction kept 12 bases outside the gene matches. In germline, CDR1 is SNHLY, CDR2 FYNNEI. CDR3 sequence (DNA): TGTGCCAGCAGTGAACTAAGGGTGGGACTAGCGGGAGGAAGGAATGAGCAGTTCTTC. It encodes CASSELRVGLAGGRNEQFF.

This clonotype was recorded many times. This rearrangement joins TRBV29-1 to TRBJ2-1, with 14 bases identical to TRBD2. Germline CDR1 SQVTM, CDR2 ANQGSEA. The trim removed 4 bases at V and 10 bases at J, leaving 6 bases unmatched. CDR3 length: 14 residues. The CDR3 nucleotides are TGCAGCGTTGCGGGACTAGCGGGAGCCGGGGAGCAGTTCTTC. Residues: CSVAGLAGAGEQFF.